The present entry profiles one T cell receptor (beta chain) with its context. The data were taken from a study of shared clonotypes between healthy human individuals. Adult Caucasians living in Nashville, Tennessee made up all of the donors. Germline V lookup: CDR1 MDHEN, CDR2 SYDVKM. The V end was cut by 1 base, the J end by 4 bases, with 11 bases between. The CDR3 runs to 15 residues. Unsorted PBMC replicate PCRs drew on roughly 290 ng DNA, representing tens of thousands of T cell genomes. As processed by the authors: Junction-only immunoSEQ data arrived without quality scores, meaning filtering differed. Sequencing was performed with immunoSEQ multiplex PCR; in TCRdb, only in-frame clones are kept and a portion is missing. V, J and clone size reflect that table, while D and trimming were determined from the DNA. The sample includes approximately 480,000 clones, about three quarters of them seen just once.

Sequencing was done on a sample of PBMCs. The receptor's source is a woman in her forties in good health. Some clones in this sample may be carry-over from other donors' samples. The rearrangement joins TRBV28 to TRBJ2-1, with a possible D match to TRBD1 (5 bases). CDR3 in amino acids: CASSLSAGLYNEQFF. The DNA of the CDR3 is TGTGCCAGCAGTTTATCGGCAGGGTTATACAATGAGCAGTTCTTC.